This TCR beta chain appears in the sequencing data of a study of blood T cell repertoires in COVID-19. This clone occurred a few times. Only in-frame clones appear in the TCRdb table, and some are missing; sequencing was by immunoSEQ multiplex PCR. The sample has around 86,000 clones, 83% seen once. CDR3 length: 15 residues. V shed 2 bases, J shed 8 bases, and the junction held 4 bases outside the gene matches. Per germline, CDR1 SNHLY and CDR2 FYNNEI. The chain joins TRBV2 to TRBJ1-6; 9 bases are shared with TRBD1. The source of this sequence is a woman of 80 years or more with acute or convalescent COVID-19. Sequencing was carried out using peripheral blood. As DNA, the CDR3 is TGTGCCAGCAGTGAAAGGACAGGGGATTATTCACCCCTCCACTTT. This encodes CASSERTGDYSPLHF.